These 16 T cell receptor beta chains originate from one sample sequenced in a study of regulatory T cells in long-lasting Graves disease. The time point is: newly diagnosed GD, antithyroid drugs for less than 3 months. RNA from PBMCs was the source of the TCR library. Construction of TCR beta libraries relied on iRepertoire HTBI primers and on Arm-PCR targeting CDR3 regions. TCRdb independently ran MiXCR on the multiplex PCR reads; one entry per CDR3 protein. The sample consists of hundreds of thousands of distinct CDR3 sequences, roughly 15% of them appearing once. This same sample was also part of a study on T cells in Graves' hyperthyroidism and ophthalmopathy.

The starting material was peripheral blood mononuclear cells (PBMCs), obtained at new diagnosis, from a patient treated with antithyroid drugs. The receptors were sampled from a woman in her 30s with Graves disease.

This chain links TRBV12-5 with TRBJ2-3, with 14 bases fitting TRBD2. The CDR3 has 16 amino acids. From germline, CDR1 is LGHNT and CDR2 FRNRAP. The V and J ends lost 3 bases and 5 bases, in that order; junction bases with no gene match: 4. The CDR3 sequence: CASGFPGTSGRDTQYF. The CDR3 DNA follows: TGTGCTAGTGGTTTCCCCGGGACTAGCGGGAGAGATACGCAGTATTTT.

This clonotype showed up many times. In DNA form, the CDR3 reads TGTGCCAGCTCACCAGAGCGTCCCGCAGATACGCAGTATTTT. This translates into CASSPERPADTQYF. J is TRBJ2-3 and V is TRBV18; D is uncertain. CDR1 and CDR2 (germline): KGHSH, LQKENI. Trimming removed 2 bases at V and 4 bases at J, with 10 bases between. The CDR3 has 14 residues. Full variable domain (rest looked up from reference TRBV18 and TRBJ2-3): NAGVMQNPRHLVRRRGQEARLRCSPMKGHSHVYWYRQLPEEGLKFMVYLQKENIIDESGMPKERFSAEFPKEGPSILRIQQVVRGDSAAYFCASSPERPADTQYFGPGTRLTVL.

The genes are TRBV4-1 and TRBJ1-3; perhaps TRBD1 as D (5 bases). Germline V gene sequence: CDR1 MGHRA, CDR2 YSYEKL. The CDR3 runs to 15 residues. The V end was cut by 4 bases, the J end by 7 bases, with 17 bases between. CDR3 amino acids: CASSLRAGTYNTIYF. Written as DNA, the CDR3 is TGCGCCAGCAGCCTTAGGGCAGGGACCTACAACACCATATATTTT.

This clonotype occurred many times. V usage is TRBV11-2 and J usage is TRBJ1-1, with D hard to call. The V end lost 0 bases, the J end lost 5 bases, and 7 bases lay between the germline ends. The CDR3 covers 13 residues. Germline assignment: CDR1 SGHAT and CDR2 FQNNGV. The chain's CDR3 is CASSLDGWTEAFF. CDR3 nucleotide sequence: TGTGCCAGCAGCTTAGACGGGTGGACTGAAGCTTTCTTT.

This clonotype was observed a few times. V and J are TRBV7-6 and TRBJ2-2; 7 nucleotides agree with TRBD2. The CDR3 runs 17 residues. Germline V gives CDR1 SGHVS, CDR2 FNYEAQ. Trimming cost V 5 bases and J 3 bases; bases outside gene matches: 12. CDR3: CASSQFRGRGYTGELFF. The DNA for the CDR3 is TGTGCCAGCAGCCAGTTTCGCGGGAGAGGTTACACCGGGGAGCTGTTTTTT.

This clonotype was found many times. The chain employs TRBV11-1 and TRBJ2-1; D gene ambiguous. Germline V lookup: CDR1 SGHAT, CDR2 FQDESV (reference sequence). Deletions cut 1 base from V and 7 bases from J, with 17 bases between. The CDR3 is 16 residues long. In DNA form, the CDR3 reads TGTGCCAGCAGCTTAGGAGGCTCTACGGTGGGGAATGAGCAGTTCTTC. This sequence encodes CASSLGGSTVGNEQFF.

A remark on this clonotype: Since a much larger clone is just one base distant, this may be a read error. This chain connects TRBV29-1 to TRBJ2-2, with D uncertain. There are 14 residues in the CDR3. Looked up from germline, CDR1 is SQVTM and CDR2 is ANQGSEA. The CDR3 DNA is TGCAGCGTTGACGCGAGTGCGAACGCCGGGGAGCTGTTTTTT. It yields the protein CSVDASANAGELFF.

Of note for this clonotype: This clone may be a read error of a much larger clone one base away. The chain is built from TRBV6-2 or TRBV6-3 and TRBJ2-7, with D perhaps matching TRBD1 (6 bases). Trimming stripped 5 bases from V and 7 bases from J, with 24 bases between. This CDR3 comprises 16 residues. Germline-derived CDR1 and CDR2 are MNHEY and SVGEGT. CDR3 residues: CASSRPQGLGYNEQYF. In nucleotides, the CDR3 is TGTGCCAGCAGTCGGCCCCAGGGGCTTGGATACAATGAGCAGTACTTC.

Points on this clonotype: A much bigger clone sits one base away, suggesting this may be a read error. The missing conserved phenylalanine or tryptophan at the end of this CDR3 makes a read error likely. The V and J genes are TRBV6-9 and TRBJ2-5; 8 bases are a match to TRBD2. V shed 3 bases and J 6 bases; nucleotides not matched to a gene: 9. CDR1 is MNHGY and CDR2 is SVAAGI in the germline V gene. This CDR3 spans 15 amino acids. The CDR3 nucleotides read TGTGCCAGCAGTTACGGAGGCGGGGGGCCGAAGACCCAGTACCTC. Translated: CASSYGGGGPKTQYL.

About this clonotype: The junction shows a germline mismatch at one end, possibly a read error. The rearrangement uses TRBV2 and TRBJ2-7, with D perhaps matching TRBD1 (6 bases). There are 13 residues in the CDR3. The germline gives CDR1 SNHLY, CDR2 FYNNEI. As DNA, the CDR3 is TGTGTCAGCAGTTACAGGGTTTTCTACGAGCAGTACTTC. It yields the protein CVSSYRVFYEQYF.

This clonotype was seen only a few times. The rearrangement joins TRBV6-1 to TRBJ2-6; D unresolved. V dropped 7 bases and J dropped 1 base, with 5 bases sitting between them. The germline V gene has CDR1 MNHNS and CDR2 SASEGT. The length of the CDR3 is 13 residues. CDR3 region: CASMKSGANVLTF. The DNA of the CDR3 is TGTGCCAGCATGAAATCTGGGGCCAACGTCCTGACTTTC.

The sample holds a few counts of this clonotype. The chain employs TRBV27 and TRBJ2-5; 9 bases match TRBD2. The CDR3 sequence is 15 residues long. J lost 5 bases, V lost 0 bases, and 4 bases had no gene match. Germline V gives CDR1 MNHEY, CDR2 SMNVEV (reference sequence). The CDR3 sequence: CASSLSSGRFETQYF. CDR3 coding DNA: TGTGCCAGCAGTTTATCCAGCGGGAGGTTCGAGACCCAGTACTTC.

In its sample, this clonotype was seen many times. The rearrangement uses TRBV5-1 and TRBJ2-3; D ambiguous. This CDR3 spans 14 amino acids. V lost 2 bases and J 1 base, leaving 8 bases between the germline ends. Germline loops: CDR1 SGHRS, CDR2 YFSETQ. The CDR3 region has the DNA TGCGCCAGCAGCTTAGGCACCCGCACAGATACGCAGTATTTT. It yields the protein CASSLGTRTDTQYF. The full variable domain, in which reference TRBV5-1 and TRBJ2-3 provide the parts outside the CDR3, is KAGVTQTPRYLIKTRGQQVTLSCSPISGHRSVSWYQQTPGQGLQFLFEYFSETQRNKGNFPGRFSGRQFSNSRSEMNVSTLELGDSALYLCASSLGTRTDTQYFGPGTRLTVL.

This clonotype was counted many times. This rearrangement joins TRBV5-4 to TRBJ2-7; D might be TRBD1 (6 bases). In germline, CDR1 is SGHNT, CDR2 YYREEE (reference sequence). The CDR3 consists of 14 residues. The V end was cut by 4 bases, the J end by 5 bases, with 16 bases between. CDR3 coding DNA: TGTGCCAGCAGCGAGGACAGCAAATGGCACGAGCAGTACTTC. Translation gives CASSEDSKWHEQYF.

About this clonotype itself: No conserved phenylalanine or tryptophan is present at the end of the CDR3, so a read error is the likely explanation. The V and J genes are TRBV28 and TRBJ1-2; weak D call: TRBD1 (5 bases). Trimming removed 7 bases at V and 9 bases at J, with 18 bases between. Germline CDR1 is MDHEN and CDR2 is SYDVKM. This CDR3 spans 13 amino acids. The CDR3 protein is CASTYLGGRSYTL. CDR3 bases: TGTGCCAGCACCTACCTCGGGGGTCGTAGCTACACCCTC.

This clonotype was observed many times. The chain recombines TRBV7-3 with TRBJ1-1; D remains ambiguous. Per germline, CDR1 SGHTA and CDR2 FQGTGA. The CDR3 is 15 residues long. V was cut by 1 base and J by 1 base, with 10 bases left in between. CDR3 in DNA: TGTGCCAGCAGCTTAATGTATTCACAGAACACTGAAGCTTTCTTT. Its translation is CASSLMYSQNTEAFF.